Shown below are 3 T cell receptor beta chains from a single sample sequenced in a study of beta chain features in type 1 diabetes. The whole isolated RNA underwent reverse transcription, so sequencing captured expressed TCRB transcripts. Method: immunoSEQ multiplex PCR; TCRdb's copy keeps in-frame clones and lacks some. This sample has some 230,000 clones, with about 9.3% found just once. The sequencing sample was made of naive CD4+ T cells from blood. These TCRs come from a woman aged 18 to 35 in good health.

This clone was observed a few times. The chain has TRBV30 and TRBJ1-5; the match to TRBD1 covers 11 bases. The germline V gene has CDR1 GTSNPN and CDR2 SVGIG (reference sequence). The CDR3 extends over 15 amino acids. V shed 5 bases, J shed 2 bases, and the junction held 5 bases outside the gene matches. The CDR3 coding sequence is TGTGCCTGGGGACAGGGGGCAAAAGGCAATCAGCCCCAGCATTTT. Its translation is CAWGQGAKGNQPQHF.

The rearrangement joins TRBV10-3 to TRBJ1-1; no reliable D call. The CDR3 runs 11 residues. V dropped 6 bases and J dropped 4 bases, with 6 bases sitting between them. Germline V gene lookup returns CDR1 ENHRY and CDR2 SYGVKD. The CDR3 nucleotides read TGTGCCATCAGCGGGGTCACTGAAGCTTTCTTT. This codes for CAISGVTEAFF.

The chain has TRBV7-3 and TRBJ2-2, with TRBD1 as a possible D gene (5 bases). The V gene's germline CDR1 is SGHTA and CDR2 FQGTGA. V lost 5 bases and J lost 1, with 8 bases in between. CDR3 length: 14 amino acids. CDR3 sequence reads: CASSPDRNTGELFF. DNA for the CDR3: TGTGCCAGCAGCCCAGACAGGAACACCGGGGAGCTGTTTTTT.